This entry concerns a single T cell receptor (beta chain). Its antigen remains unidentified. This entry belongs to a study of cytomegalovirus exposure and HLA in healthy donors. The method was immunoSEQ multiplex PCR; TCRdb's version includes in-frame clones alone and lacks a portion of them. The data show approximately 260,000 clones, approximately 83% seen once. The CDR3 spans 13 residues. Germline V gives CDR1 SEHNR, CDR2 FQNEAQ (reference sequence). V was pared by 7 bases and J by 2 bases, with 11 bases between. Study-wide results and limits: The authors confirmed in vitro that three CMV-associated chains were specific for CMV antigens. Altogether, 150 to 200 TCR beta chains were recorded as cytomegalovirus-associated. It was reportedly the case that the classifier diagnosed cytomegalovirus status with high specificity and sensitivity. While the bulk of TCR sequences proved rare, some public TCRs turned up in many donors.

Source material: PBMCs. This TCR derives from a woman younger than 45 in good health and CMV-seropositive. V usage is TRBV7-9 and J usage is TRBJ2-5; the D gene is possibly TRBD1 (5 bases). This chain's CDR3 is CASMGRVQETQYF. The DNA for the CDR3 is TGTGCCAGCATGGGCAGGGTACAAGAGACCCAGTACTTC.